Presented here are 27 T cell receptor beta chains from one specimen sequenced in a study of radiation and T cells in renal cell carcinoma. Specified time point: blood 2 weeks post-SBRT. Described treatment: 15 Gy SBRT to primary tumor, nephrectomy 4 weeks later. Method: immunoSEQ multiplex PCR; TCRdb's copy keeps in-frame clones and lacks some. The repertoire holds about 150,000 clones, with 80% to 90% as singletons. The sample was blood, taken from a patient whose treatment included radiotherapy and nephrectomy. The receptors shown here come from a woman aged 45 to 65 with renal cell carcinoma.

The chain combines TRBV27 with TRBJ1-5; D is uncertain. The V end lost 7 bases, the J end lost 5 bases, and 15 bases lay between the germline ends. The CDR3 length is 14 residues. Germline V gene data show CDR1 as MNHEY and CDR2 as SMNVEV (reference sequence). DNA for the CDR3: TGTGCCAGCATTAGGCAGGTTGGGCATCAGCCCCAGCATTTT. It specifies CASIRQVGHQPQHF.

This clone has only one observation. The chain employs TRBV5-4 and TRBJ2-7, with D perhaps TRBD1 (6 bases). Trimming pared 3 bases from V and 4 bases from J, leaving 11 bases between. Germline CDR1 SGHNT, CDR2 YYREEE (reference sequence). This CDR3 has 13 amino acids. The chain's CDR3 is CASSWGQAYEQYF. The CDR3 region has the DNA TGTGCCAGCAGCTGGGGACAAGCATACGAGCAGTACTTC.

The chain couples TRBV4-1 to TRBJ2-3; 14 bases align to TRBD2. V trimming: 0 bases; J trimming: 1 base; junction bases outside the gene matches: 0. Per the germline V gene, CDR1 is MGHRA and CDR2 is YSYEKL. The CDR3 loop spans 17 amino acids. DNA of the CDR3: TGCGCCAGCAGCCAAGAGGGACTAGCGGGAGGCACAGATACGCAGTATTTT. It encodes CASSQEGLAGGTDTQYF.

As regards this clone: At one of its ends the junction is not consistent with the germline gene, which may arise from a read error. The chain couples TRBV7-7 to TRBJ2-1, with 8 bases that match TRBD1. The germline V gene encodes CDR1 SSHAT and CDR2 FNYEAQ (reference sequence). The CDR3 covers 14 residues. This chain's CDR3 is CASSSGQGTHEQFF. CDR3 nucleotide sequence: TGTGCTAGCAGTTCCGGACAGGGTACCCATGAGCAGTTCTTC.

The CDR3 DNA reads TGTGCCAGCAGCCGGGACTCCTTAGAGACCCAGTACTTC. It translates to CASSRDSLETQYF. This chain joins TRBV5-4 and TRBJ2-5; D may be TRBD2 (6 bases). Between the trimmed V and J ends, which lost 4 bases and 4 bases, there was a span of 11 bases. CDR3 size: 13 residues. The germline V gene has CDR1 SGHNT and CDR2 YYREEE (reference sequence).

The CDR3 protein is CASRNGGETQYF. For the CDR3, the DNA is TGTGCCAGCAGGAATGGGGGCGAGACCCAGTACTTC. V is TRBV6-5 and J is TRBJ2-5; TRBD1 might be the D (6 bases). Germline V CDR1 and CDR2: MNHEY, SVGAGI. V was clipped by 6 bases and J by 5 bases, with 10 bases between them. This CDR3 contains 12 residues.

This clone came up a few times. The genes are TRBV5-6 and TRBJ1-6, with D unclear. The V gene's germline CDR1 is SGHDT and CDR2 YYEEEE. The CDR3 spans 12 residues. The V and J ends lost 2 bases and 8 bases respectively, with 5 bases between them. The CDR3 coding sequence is TGTGCCAGCAGCTTCTCGGATTCACCCCTCCACTTT. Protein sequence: CASSFSDSPLHF.

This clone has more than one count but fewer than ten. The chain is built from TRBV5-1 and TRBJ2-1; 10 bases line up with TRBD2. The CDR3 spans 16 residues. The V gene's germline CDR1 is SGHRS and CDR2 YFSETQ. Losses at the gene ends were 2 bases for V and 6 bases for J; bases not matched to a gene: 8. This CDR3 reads CASSFLGLAASNEQFF. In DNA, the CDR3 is TGCGCCAGCAGCTTTCTAGGACTAGCGGCAAGCAATGAGCAGTTCTTC.

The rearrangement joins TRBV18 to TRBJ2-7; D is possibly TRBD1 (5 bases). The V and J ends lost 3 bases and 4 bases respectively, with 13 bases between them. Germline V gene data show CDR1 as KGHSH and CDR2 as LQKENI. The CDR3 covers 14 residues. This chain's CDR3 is CASSPQGKGYEQYF. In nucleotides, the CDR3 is TGTGCCAGCTCACCCCAGGGTAAAGGGTACGAGCAGTACTTC.

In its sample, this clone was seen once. The CDR3 loop is CASTLRGLYEQYF. The CDR3, as DNA: TGTGCCAGCACTTTAAGGGGGCTATACGAGCAGTACTTC. V is TRBV6-5 and J is TRBJ2-7; TRBD1 agrees at 7 bases. Germline V gene sequence: CDR1 MNHEY, CDR2 SVGAGI. The CDR3 is made up of 13 amino acids. V lost 7 bases to trimming and J lost 4 bases; unmatched junction nucleotides: 7.

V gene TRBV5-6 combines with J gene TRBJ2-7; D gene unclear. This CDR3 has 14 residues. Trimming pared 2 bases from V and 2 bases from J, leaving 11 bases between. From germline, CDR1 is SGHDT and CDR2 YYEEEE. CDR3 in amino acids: CASSFVTAAYEQYF. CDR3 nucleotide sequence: TGTGCCAGCAGCTTCGTAACAGCCGCCTACGAGCAGTACTTC.

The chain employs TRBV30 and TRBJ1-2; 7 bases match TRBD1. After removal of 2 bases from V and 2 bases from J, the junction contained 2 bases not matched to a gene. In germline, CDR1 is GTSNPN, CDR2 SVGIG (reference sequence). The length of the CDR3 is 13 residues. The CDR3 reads CAWSPDRNYGYTF. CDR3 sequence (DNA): TGTGCCTGGAGTCCGGACAGGAACTATGGCTACACCTTC.

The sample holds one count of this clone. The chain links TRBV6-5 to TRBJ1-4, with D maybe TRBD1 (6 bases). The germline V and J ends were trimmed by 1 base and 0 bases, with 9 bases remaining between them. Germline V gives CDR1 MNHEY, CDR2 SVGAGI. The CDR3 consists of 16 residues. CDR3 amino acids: CASSYLGTPTNEKLFF. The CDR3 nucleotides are TGTGCCAGCAGTTACTTAGGGACACCAACTAATGAAAAACTGTTTTTT.

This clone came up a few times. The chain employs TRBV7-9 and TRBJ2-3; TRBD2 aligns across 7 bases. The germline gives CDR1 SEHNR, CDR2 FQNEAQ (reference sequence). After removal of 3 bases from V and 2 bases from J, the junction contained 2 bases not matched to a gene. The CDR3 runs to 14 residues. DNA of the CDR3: TGTGCCAGCAGCTTCAGCGGGGCCACAGATACGCAGTATTTT. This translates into CASSFSGATDTQYF.

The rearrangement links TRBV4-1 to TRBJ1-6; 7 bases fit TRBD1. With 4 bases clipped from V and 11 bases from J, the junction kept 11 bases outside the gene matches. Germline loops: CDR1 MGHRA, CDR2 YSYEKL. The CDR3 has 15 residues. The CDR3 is CASSRETGEVTPLHF. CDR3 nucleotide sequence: TGCGCCAGCAGCCGAGAAACAGGGGAGGTGACACCCCTCCACTTT.

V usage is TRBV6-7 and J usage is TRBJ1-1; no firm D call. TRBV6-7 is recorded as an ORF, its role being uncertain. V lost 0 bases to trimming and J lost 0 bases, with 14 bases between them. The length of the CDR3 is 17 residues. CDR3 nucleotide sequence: TGTGCCAGCAGTTACTCGAAACGCTTAGGAGTGAACACTGAAGCTTTCTTT. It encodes CASSYSKRLGVNTEAFF.

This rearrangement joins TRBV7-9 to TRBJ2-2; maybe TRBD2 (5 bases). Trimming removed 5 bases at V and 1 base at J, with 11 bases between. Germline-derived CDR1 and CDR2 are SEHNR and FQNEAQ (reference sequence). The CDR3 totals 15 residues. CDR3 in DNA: TGTGCCAGCAGCCCCGCGGACTGGAACACCGGGGAGCTGTTTTTT. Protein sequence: CASSPADWNTGELFF.

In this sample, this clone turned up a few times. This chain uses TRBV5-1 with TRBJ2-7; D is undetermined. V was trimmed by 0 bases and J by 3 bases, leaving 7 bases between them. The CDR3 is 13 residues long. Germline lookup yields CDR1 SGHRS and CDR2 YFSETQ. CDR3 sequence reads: CASSLAPSYEQYF. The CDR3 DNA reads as TGCGCCAGCAGCTTGGCGCCTAGCTACGAGCAGTACTTC. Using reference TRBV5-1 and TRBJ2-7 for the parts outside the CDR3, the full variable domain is KAGVTQTPRYLIKTRGQQVTLSCSPISGHRSVSWYQQTPGQGLQFLFEYFSETQRNKGNFPGRFSGRQFSNSRSEMNVSTLELGDSALYLCASSLAPSYEQYFGPGTRLTVT.

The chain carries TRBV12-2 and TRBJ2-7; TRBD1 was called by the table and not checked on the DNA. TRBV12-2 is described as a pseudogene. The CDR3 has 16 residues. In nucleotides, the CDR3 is TGTGCAAGTCGCCGAGAGGGGGGACAGCGTCATTACGAGCAGTACTTC. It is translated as CASRREGGQRHYEQYF.

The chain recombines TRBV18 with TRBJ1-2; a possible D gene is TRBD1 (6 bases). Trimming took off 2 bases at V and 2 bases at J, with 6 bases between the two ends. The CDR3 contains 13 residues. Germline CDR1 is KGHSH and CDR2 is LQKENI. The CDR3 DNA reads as TGTGCCAGCTCACCAGGGACAAACTATGGCTACACCTTC. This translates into CASSPGTNYGYTF.

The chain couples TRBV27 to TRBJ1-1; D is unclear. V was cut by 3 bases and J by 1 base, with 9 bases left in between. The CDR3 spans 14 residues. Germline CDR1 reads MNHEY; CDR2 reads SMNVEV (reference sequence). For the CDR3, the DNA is TGTGCCAGCAGTTTTAACAGACCGAACACTGAAGCTTTCTTT. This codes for CASSFNRPNTEAFF.

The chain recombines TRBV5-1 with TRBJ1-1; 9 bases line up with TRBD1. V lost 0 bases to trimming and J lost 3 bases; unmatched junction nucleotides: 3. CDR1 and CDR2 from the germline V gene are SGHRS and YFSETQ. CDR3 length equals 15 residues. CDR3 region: CASSLARQGDTEAFF. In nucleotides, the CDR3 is TGCGCCAGCAGCTTGGCGAGACAGGGGGACACTGAAGCTTTCTTT.

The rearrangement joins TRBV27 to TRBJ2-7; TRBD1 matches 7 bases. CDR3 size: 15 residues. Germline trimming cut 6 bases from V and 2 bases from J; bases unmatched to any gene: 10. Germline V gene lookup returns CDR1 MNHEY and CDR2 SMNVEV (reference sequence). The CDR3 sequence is CASSRGQLNAYEQYF. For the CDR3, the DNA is TGTGCCAGCAGCAGGGGACAGCTTAACGCCTACGAGCAGTACTTC.

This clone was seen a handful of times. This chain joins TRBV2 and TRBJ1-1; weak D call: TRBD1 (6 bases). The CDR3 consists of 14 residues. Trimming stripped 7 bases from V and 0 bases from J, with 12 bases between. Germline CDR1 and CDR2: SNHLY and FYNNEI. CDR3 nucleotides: TGTGCCAGCATAGACAGGTCGATGAACACTGAAGCTTTCTTT. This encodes CASIDRSMNTEAFF.

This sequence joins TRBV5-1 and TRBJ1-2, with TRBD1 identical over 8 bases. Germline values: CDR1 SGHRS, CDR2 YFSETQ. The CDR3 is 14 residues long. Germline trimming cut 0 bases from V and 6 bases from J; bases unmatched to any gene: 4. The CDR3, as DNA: TGCGCCAGCAGCTTGGAGTCAGGGGGCGATGGCTACACCTTC. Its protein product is CASSLESGGDGYTF.

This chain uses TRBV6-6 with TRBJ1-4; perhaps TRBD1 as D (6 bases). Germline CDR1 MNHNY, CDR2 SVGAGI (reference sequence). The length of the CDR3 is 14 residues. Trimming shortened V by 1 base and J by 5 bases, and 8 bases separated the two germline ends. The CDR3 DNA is TGTGCCAGCAGTTACTTTGACAGGAATGAAAAACTGTTTTTT. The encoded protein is CASSYFDRNEKLFF.

The CDR3 coding sequence is TGCGCCAGCAGCCAAGATGGGACAGGGAGCACAGATACGCAGTATTTT. It translates to CASSQDGTGSTDTQYF. The chain links TRBV4-3 to TRBJ2-3; 9 bases line up with TRBD1. V lost 0 bases, J lost 0 bases, and 1 base stayed unmatched. The CDR3 contains 16 residues. In germline, CDR1 is LGHNA, CDR2 YSLEER.